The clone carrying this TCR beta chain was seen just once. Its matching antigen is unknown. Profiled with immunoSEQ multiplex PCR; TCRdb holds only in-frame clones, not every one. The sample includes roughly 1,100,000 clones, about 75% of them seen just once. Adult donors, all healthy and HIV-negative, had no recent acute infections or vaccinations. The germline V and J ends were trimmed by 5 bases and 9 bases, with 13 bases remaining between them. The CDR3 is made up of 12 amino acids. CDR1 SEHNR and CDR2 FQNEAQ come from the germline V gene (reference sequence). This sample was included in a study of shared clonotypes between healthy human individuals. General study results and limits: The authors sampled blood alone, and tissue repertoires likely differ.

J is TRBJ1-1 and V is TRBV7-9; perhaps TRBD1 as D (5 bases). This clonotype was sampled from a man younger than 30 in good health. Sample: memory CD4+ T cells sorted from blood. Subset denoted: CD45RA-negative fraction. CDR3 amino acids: CASSPMGGKAFF. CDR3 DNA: TGTGCCAGCAGCCCAATGGGGGGAAAAGCTTTCTTT. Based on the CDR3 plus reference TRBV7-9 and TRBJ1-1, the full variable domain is DTGVSQNPRHKITKRGQNVTFRCDPISEHNRLYWYRQTLGQGPEFLTYFQNEAQLEKSRLLSDRFSAERPKGSFSTLEIQRTEQGDSAMYLCASSPMGGKAFFGQGTRLTVV.